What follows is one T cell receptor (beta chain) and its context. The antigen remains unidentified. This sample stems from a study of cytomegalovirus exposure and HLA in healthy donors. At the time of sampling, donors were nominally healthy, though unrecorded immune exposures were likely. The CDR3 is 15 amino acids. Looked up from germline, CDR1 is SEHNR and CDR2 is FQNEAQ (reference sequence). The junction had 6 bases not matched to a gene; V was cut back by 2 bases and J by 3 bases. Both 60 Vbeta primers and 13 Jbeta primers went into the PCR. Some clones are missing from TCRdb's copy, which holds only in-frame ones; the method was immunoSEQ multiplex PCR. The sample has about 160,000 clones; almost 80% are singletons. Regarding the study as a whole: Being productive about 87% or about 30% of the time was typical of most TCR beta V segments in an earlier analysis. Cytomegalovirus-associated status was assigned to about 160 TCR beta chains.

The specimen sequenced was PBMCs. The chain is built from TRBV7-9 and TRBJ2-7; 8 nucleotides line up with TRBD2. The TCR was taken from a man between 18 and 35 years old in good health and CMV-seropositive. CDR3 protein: CASSLSKREHYEQYF. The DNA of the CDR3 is TGTGCCAGCAGCTTAAGCAAGCGGGAGCACTACGAGCAGTACTTC.